Each of the 21 T cell receptor beta chains below was sequenced from the same sample in a study of cytomegalovirus exposure and HLA in healthy donors. The PCR made use of 60 Vbeta and 13 Jbeta primers. TCRdb's table, derived via immunoSEQ multiplex PCR, lists solely in-frame clones and lacks some. Among roughly 180,000 clones, around 74% were seen once, and the ten largest hold approximately 2.4%. The sample consisted of PBMCs. These receptors originate from a female donor in good health and CMV-seronegative.

The genes are TRBV10-3 and TRBJ1-1; D is ambiguous. Per the germline V gene, CDR1 is ENHRY and CDR2 is SYGVKD. V was shortened by 0 bases and J by 1 base, with 9 bases between the two germline ends. There are 15 residues in the CDR3. The CDR3 nucleotides read TGTGCCATCAGTGAGTCGGGCGGGGAGAACACTGAAGCTTTCTTT. Translation gives CAISESGGENTEAFF.

This chain joins TRBV6-5 and TRBJ1-6; D remains ambiguous. Germline V CDR1 and CDR2: MNHEY, SVGAGI. The CDR3 is made up of 16 amino acids. Trimming shortened V by 2 bases and J by 5 bases, and 13 bases separated the two germline ends. CDR3 loop: CASSYSSGLDNSPLHF. CDR3 DNA: TGTGCCAGCAGTTACAGCTCGGGGTTGGATAATTCACCCCTCCACTTT.

This sequence joins TRBV7-3 and TRBJ2-3, with TRBD1 as a possible D gene (6 bases). Germline CDR1 SGHTA, CDR2 FQGTGA. This CDR3 is 15 amino acids long. The ends were cut back, 2 bases at V and 1 base at J, with 10 bases in the middle. CDR3 nucleotides: TGTGCCAGCAGCTTACAGGGGTACGGCACAGATACGCAGTATTTT. The encoded protein is CASSLQGYGTDTQYF. Variable domain in full (rest from reference TRBV7-3 and TRBJ2-3): GAGVSQTPSNKVTEKGKYVELRCDPISGHTALYWYRQSLGQGPEFLIYFQGTGAADDSGLPNDRFFAVRPEGSVSTLKIQRTERGDSAVYLCASSLQGYGTDTQYFGPGTRLTVL.

This rearrangement joins TRBV7-9 to TRBJ1-5, with 7 bases fitting TRBD1. The junction had 7 bases not matched to a gene; V was cut back by 5 bases and J by 6 bases. Germline V gene data show CDR1 as SEHNR and CDR2 as FQNEAQ (reference sequence). This CDR3 is 14 amino acids long. Here the CDR3 reads CASSEQGPGQPQHF. For the CDR3, the DNA is TGTGCCAGCAGCGAACAGGGGCCTGGTCAGCCCCAGCATTTT. The variable domain in full, with the rest retrieved from reference TRBV7-9 and TRBJ1-5, is DTGVSQNPRHKITKRGQNVTFRCDPISEHNRLYWYRQTLGQGPEFLTYFQNEAQLEKSRLLSDRFSAERPKGSFSTLEIQRTEQGDSAMYLCASSEQGPGQPQHFGDGTRLSIL.

The chain employs TRBV6-6 and TRBJ2-2; the match to TRBD1 covers 10 bases. This CDR3 has 15 amino acids. V lost 7 bases, J lost 3 bases, and 5 bases stayed unmatched. Germline CDR1 MNHNY, CDR2 SVGAGI (reference sequence). CDR3 sequence (DNA): TGTGCCAGCATCGACAGGGGGCGATACACCGGGGAGCTGTTTTTT. Translating gives CASIDRGRYTGELFF.

This clone was detected ten times or more. V gene TRBV6-5 combines with J gene TRBJ2-7; 7 nucleotides agree with TRBD1. Germline assignment: CDR1 MNHEY and CDR2 SVGAGI. V dropped 6 bases and J dropped 0; count of bases not matched to a gene: 8. This CDR3 spans 15 amino acids. The CDR3 DNA reads as TGTGCCAGCAGCCCCCGGGACAGCCCCTCCTACGAGCAGTACTTC. The encoded protein is CASSPRDSPSYEQYF.

The gene calls are TRBV6-5 and TRBJ2-7, with D possibly TRBD2 on 6 matching bases. The V gene lost 6 bases and the J gene lost 6 bases, with 15 bases spanning the gap. The CDR3 has 13 amino acids. Germline V gene data show CDR1 as MNHEY and CDR2 as SVGAGI. Here the CDR3 reads CASRIGLALEQYF. For the CDR3, the DNA is TGTGCCAGCAGAATCGGGCTAGCGCTCGAGCAGTACTTC.

This chain uses TRBV29-1 with TRBJ2-6; D not certain. The germline gives CDR1 SQVTM, CDR2 ANQGSEA. Trimming removed 5 bases from V and 0 bases from J, with 8 bases in between. The CDR3 is made up of 14 amino acids. The CDR3 sequence is CSVLTGSGANVLTF. Written as DNA, the CDR3 is TGCAGCGTTCTGACTGGCTCTGGGGCCAACGTCCTGACTTTC.

V is TRBV5-1 and J is TRBJ2-2; 7 bases are shared with TRBD1. CDR1 is SGHRS and CDR2 is YFSETQ in the germline V gene. The junction had 4 bases not matched to a gene; V was cut back by 2 bases and J by 6 bases. The CDR3 consists of 14 residues. The CDR3 sequence is CASSFSRGSGELFF. CDR3 in DNA: TGCGCCAGCAGCTTTTCCAGGGGGTCCGGGGAGCTGTTTTTT. Using reference TRBV5-1 and TRBJ2-2 for the parts outside the CDR3, the full variable domain is KAGVTQTPRYLIKTRGQQVTLSCSPISGHRSVSWYQQTPGQGLQFLFEYFSETQRNKGNFPGRFSGRQFSNSRSEMNVSTLELGDSALYLCASSFSRGSGELFFGEGSRLTVL.

The chain links TRBV4-3 to TRBJ2-5; 9 positions agree with TRBD1. V was clipped by 3 bases and J by 1 base; unmatched bases: 12. Germline loops: CDR1 LGHNA, CDR2 YSLEER. The CDR3 consists of 18 residues. Here the CDR3 reads CASSHTRWDRDFQETQYF. CDR3 nucleotide sequence: TGCGCCAGCAGCCACACCCGGTGGGACAGGGACTTCCAAGAGACCCAGTACTTC.

In its sample, this clone was seen a few times. The gene calls are TRBV18 and TRBJ1-5; 7 bases match TRBD1. This CDR3 region has 19 residues. Germline V CDR1 and CDR2: KGHSH, LQKENI. Germline trimming cut 6 bases from V and 0 bases from J; bases unmatched to any gene: 17. The CDR3 DNA sequence: TGTGCCAGCTCGCGACAGGGCACCCCGACAGAGAATAGCAATCAGCCCCAGCATTTT. The encoded protein is CASSRQGTPTENSNQPQHF.

The chain employs TRBV27 and TRBJ1-4; TRBD1 might be the D (5 bases). Trimming cost V 6 bases and J 0 bases, with 11 bases left between them. Germline CDR1 and CDR2: MNHEY and SMNVEV (reference sequence). The CDR3 is 15 amino acids. CDR3 sequence (DNA): TGTGCCAGCAGCTGGGGGGACCCAACTAATGAAAAACTGTTTTTT. Protein: CASSWGDPTNEKLFF.

V gene TRBV7-2 combines with J gene TRBJ1-2, with unresolved D. CDR1 SGHTA and CDR2 FQGNSA come from the germline V gene. The length of the CDR3 is 13 residues. The V and J ends lost 5 bases and 4 bases respectively, with 11 bases between them. DNA of the CDR3: TGTGCCAGCAGCCATCACAGTCGCTATGGCTACACCTTC. It encodes CASSHHSRYGYTF.

CDR3 DNA: TGCGCCAGCAGCTTAAGTGGTCCAGGGGGGCCGGGAGATACGCAGTATTTT. It is translated as CASSLSGPGGPGDTQYF. The chain is built from TRBV5-1 and TRBJ2-3; maybe TRBD1 (7 bases). This CDR3 comprises 17 residues. Trimming stripped 2 bases from V and 5 bases from J, with 21 bases between. Germline V CDR1 and CDR2: SGHRS, YFSETQ.

The chain employs TRBV7-9 and TRBJ2-7; 12 positions agree with TRBD2. Germline loops: CDR1 SEHNR, CDR2 FQNEAQ (reference sequence). Trimming removed 5 bases from V and 4 bases from J; junction bases left unmatched: 9. The CDR3 totals 16 residues. The CDR3 DNA sequence: TGTGCCAGCAGCACAATCCGGACTAGCGGGGTTTACGAGCAGTACTTC. This translates into CASSTIRTSGVYEQYF.

V and J are TRBV6-5 and TRBJ2-3, with no clear D. V was clipped by 7 bases and J by 6 bases, with 8 bases between them. CDR1 MNHEY and CDR2 SVGAGI come from the germline V gene. This CDR3 spans 11 amino acids. As DNA, the CDR3 is TGTGCCAGCACGTATCGGGATACGCAGTATTTT. Amino acids: CASTYRDTQYF.

The chain has TRBV28 and TRBJ2-2; TRBD2 is a possible D gene (6 bases). Trimming pared 3 bases from V and 4 bases from J, leaving 9 bases between. CDR3 length equals 14 residues. Per germline, CDR1 MDHEN and CDR2 SYDVKM. CDR3 DNA: TGTGCCAGCAGTTTCAGCGGGTCCACCGGGGAGCTGTTTTTT. It yields the protein CASSFSGSTGELFF.

This chain links TRBV9 with TRBJ2-7; D is possibly TRBD2 (7 bases). The CDR3 runs to 17 residues. Germline V gene sequence: CDR1 SGDLS, CDR2 YYNGEE. With 0 bases removed from V and 0 bases from J, the gap between germline ends came to 16 bases. CDR3: CASSVGPGGPSSYEQYF. CDR3 nucleotide sequence: TGTGCCAGCAGCGTAGGGCCGGGGGGCCCCAGCTCCTACGAGCAGTACTTC.

This clone was counted a few times. The gene calls are TRBV7-2 and TRBJ2-5; 10 bases fit TRBD2. The V gene end was trimmed by 5 bases and the J gene end by 7 bases; junction bases not matched to a gene: 13. This CDR3 has 16 amino acids. In germline, CDR1 is SGHTA, CDR2 FQGNSA. This chain's CDR3 is CASSPLAGAPSGTQYF. CDR3 coding DNA: TGTGCCAGCAGCCCGCTAGCGGGGGCCCCTTCCGGGACCCAGTACTTC.

The genes are TRBV19 and TRBJ1-5, with 7 bases matching TRBD1. The V and J ends lost 3 bases and 6 bases, in that order; junction bases with no gene match: 8. Germline CDR1 is LNHDA and CDR2 is SQIVND (reference sequence). The CDR3 runs 15 residues. CDR3 DNA sequence: TGTGCCAGTAGTATTAACCCGGACAGGACTCAGCCCCAGCATTTT. Its translation: CASSINPDRTQPQHF.

The chain joins TRBV7-8 to TRBJ2-2; 7 positions match TRBD2. V trimming: 1 base; J trimming: 6 bases; junction bases outside the gene matches: 2. CDR3 length equals 14 residues. Per germline, CDR1 SGHVS and CDR2 FQNEAQ. CDR3 in amino acids: CASSLGTSAGELFF. The CDR3 DNA reads as TGTGCCAGCAGCTTAGGCACTAGCGCCGGGGAGCTGTTTTTT.